Below, 5 T cell receptor beta chains from the same sample are listed, as sequenced in a study of identical twins. TCRdb processed the 5' RACE reads anew with MiXCR; each CDR3 protein has one entry. The sample holds roughly 710,000 distinct CDR3 sequences; around 6% are singletons and the top ten take roughly 1.6%. The sample taken for sequencing was naive T cells sorted from blood. Source of these receptors: a man younger than 30 in good health.

This clonotype was observed a handful of times. The J gene is TRBJ2-3, the V gene TRBV12-3 or TRBV12-4, with unresolved D. The V end was cut by 3 bases, the J end by 4 bases, with 8 bases between. The CDR3 has 13 amino acids. The CDR3 loop is CASSFESADTQYF. In DNA, the CDR3 is TGTGCCAGCAGTTTTGAGTCGGCAGATACGCAGTATTTT.

This clonotype was counted ten times or more. The chain links TRBV21-1 to TRBJ2-3; no DNA check was done on the table's D call, TRBD2. TRBV21-1 is flagged as a pseudogene. This CDR3 region has 16 residues. The CDR3 loop reads CASSKGSRILTDTQYF. Here the CDR3 DNA reads TGTGCCAGCAGCAAGGGATCTAGGATCCTCACAGATACGCAGTATTTT.

This clonotype has just a few counts. In DNA form, the CDR3 reads TGCGCCAGCAGCACAAACTCCGGGACACTTTCACCCCTCCACTTT. Protein sequence: CASSTNSGTLSPLHF. The chain has TRBV5-1 and TRBJ1-6; tentative D call: TRBD1 (6 bases). There are 15 residues in the CDR3. Germline lookup yields CDR1 SGHRS and CDR2 YFSETQ. Trimming removed 4 bases at V and 9 bases at J, with 17 bases between.

This clonotype was counted ten times or more. The chain couples TRBV20-1 to TRBJ2-3; D could derive from TRBD1 or TRBD2 (5 bases each). The V end was cut by 4 bases, the J end by 2 bases, with 25 bases between. The germline gives CDR1 DFQATT, CDR2 SNEGSKA (reference sequence). CDR3 size: 18 residues. The CDR3 nucleotides read TGCAGTGCTAAGGGTCAAACGGGACCGGACCTCCTCACAGATACGCAGTATTTT. Protein sequence: CSAKGQTGPDLLTDTQYF.

This clonotype was counted between two and nine times. The V gene is TRBV11-2, the J gene TRBJ2-7; no firm D call. The CDR3 is 12 amino acids. Deletions cut 3 bases from V and 6 bases from J, with 9 bases between. Germline V gives CDR1 SGHAT, CDR2 FQNNGV. CDR3 nucleotide sequence: TGTGCCAGCAGCTTCGACCCCGGCGAGCAGTACTTC. Translation: CASSFDPGEQYF.